This T cell receptor (beta chain) was recovered during a study of cytomegalovirus exposure and HLA in healthy donors. Study conclusions and caveats: Cytomegalovirus-associated status was assigned to roughly 160 TCR beta chains.

PCR was performed using 60 Vbeta and 13 Jbeta primers. Some clones are missing from TCRdb's copy, which holds only in-frame ones; the method was immunoSEQ multiplex PCR. Of approximately 110,000 clones in the sample, 74% were seen once. A remark on this clone: Its antigen is as yet unknown.

The germline V gene has CDR1 MGHRA and CDR2 YSYEKL. The V and J ends lost 4 bases and 4 bases, in that order; junction bases with no gene match: 9. The CDR3 spans 16 residues. Sequenced input: PBMCs. The chain links TRBV4-1 to TRBJ1-1, with TRBD1 matching over 10 bases. The TCR was taken from a middle-aged man in good health and CMV-seropositive. The CDR3 DNA sequence: TGCGCCAGCAGCCTCCCGGACAGGGGGACCATCACTGAAGCTTTCTTT. This sequence encodes CASSLPDRGTITEAFF.